These 31 T cell receptor beta chains share one sample of origin, sequenced in a study of CD4 T cell repertoires in COVID-19 (dated by TCRdb to the early 2020s). Uncultured memory T cell samples were subjected to sequencing directly after ex vivo isolation. Receptors were amplified or captured by the immunoSEQ multiplex PCR assay. TCRdb took this table from immuneACCESS and kept in-frame rearrangements with V and J called. Such tables lack part of the clones; where checked against another copy, unresolved V genes explain under half of the gap, and the rest is unexplained. Within this sample are about 22,000 clones, with roughly 84% of them counted one time only. Around 0.5% of the sample is in the top ten clones. The sample in question was central memory CD4+ T cells from blood, obtained before the COVID-19 pandemic. Read against the paper, the sample's cell subset or site label means: CD4+ T central memory cells. The origin of the receptors is a human donor who had COVID-19.

V is TRBV18 and J is TRBJ1-1, with D possibly being TRBD1 (5 bases). Trimming pared 1 base from V and 1 base from J, leaving 10 bases between. The CDR3 has 15 amino acids. Germline CDR1 is KGHSH and CDR2 is LQKENI. The CDR3 bases are TGTGCCAGCTCACCACTTCAGGGCGGGAACACTGAAGCTTTCTTT. Amino acid sequence: CASSPLQGGNTEAFF.

This clone appeared a single time. The CDR3: CASSSGTGGLQETQYF. The CDR3 nucleotides read TGCGCCAGCAGCTCCGGGACAGGGGGCCTCCAAGAGACCCAGTACTTC. The V call is TRBV5-1, the J call TRBJ2-5, with 12 bases aligning to TRBD1. This CDR3 is built from 16 residues. In germline, CDR1 is SGHRS, CDR2 YFSETQ. V shed 3 bases and J 1 base; nucleotides not matched to a gene: 4.

The chain uses TRBV5-5 and TRBJ1-1, with D maybe TRBD1 (5 bases). V gave up 4 bases and J gave up 0 bases, with 13 bases separating them. Germline CDR1 SGHKS, CDR2 YYEKEE (reference sequence). This CDR3 is 15 amino acids long. CDR3 DNA sequence: TGTGCCAGCAGCCCGGACACACCTATGAACACTGAAGCTTTCTTT. This sequence encodes CASSPDTPMNTEAFF.

The chain is built from TRBV6-5 and TRBJ2-7; 8 bases are shared with TRBD2. The germline V gene has CDR1 MNHEY and CDR2 SVGAGI. The V segment lost 7 bases and the J segment 2 bases; nucleotides outside the gene matches: 7. This CDR3 contains 14 residues. The CDR3 reads CASTVQAGAYEQYF. The CDR3 DNA follows: TGTGCCAGCACCGTCCAAGCGGGGGCCTACGAGCAGTACTTC.

The chain's CDR3 is CASSAQGFNQPQHF. The CDR3 DNA reads as TGTGCCAGCAGCGCACAGGGTTTCAATCAGCCCCAGCATTTT. The chain uses TRBV9 and TRBJ1-5; a possible D gene is TRBD1 (6 bases). CDR1 SGDLS and CDR2 YYNGEE come from the germline V gene. Trimming stripped 3 bases from V and 3 bases from J, with 10 bases between. The CDR3 totals 14 residues.

The gene calls are TRBV7-9 and TRBJ2-3, with TRBD1 matching 10 bases. The CDR3 is 15 residues long. V was pared by 2 bases and J by 5 bases, with 4 bases of the junction left unmatched. CDR1 and CDR2 (germline): SEHNR, FQNEAQ (reference sequence). CDR3 amino acids: CASSLPWTGGDTQYF. CDR3 nucleotides: TGTGCCAGCAGCTTACCCTGGACAGGGGGAGATACGCAGTATTTT.

The chain combines TRBV5-1 with TRBJ2-2, with D possibly TRBD1 on 5 matching bases. The V end was cut by 0 bases, the J end by 4 bases, with 7 bases between. Germline-derived CDR1 and CDR2 are SGHRS and YFSETQ. The CDR3 contains 14 residues. CDR3 nucleotides: TGCGCCAGCAGCTTGGGACAGATCACCGGGGAGCTGTTTTTT. Its protein is CASSLGQITGELFF.

The V gene is TRBV19, the J gene TRBJ2-2; TRBD1 agrees at 9 bases. CDR1 and CDR2 from the germline V gene are LNHDA and SQIVND (reference sequence). The CDR3 runs to 14 residues. Trimming cost V 6 bases and J 6 bases; bases outside gene matches: 5. The CDR3, as DNA: TGTGCCAGTAGGGGGGACAGGGAGTCCGGGGAGCTGTTTTTT. This sequence encodes CASRGDRESGELFF. Looking up the rest from reference TRBV19 and TRBJ2-2 gives the full variable domain: DGGITQSPKYLFRKEGQNVTLSCEQNLNHDAMYWYRQDPGQGLRLIYYSQIVNDFQKGDIAEGYSVSREKKESFPLTVTSAQKNPTAFYLCASRGDRESGELFFGEGSRLTVL.

The V gene is TRBV4-1, the J gene TRBJ1-1, with D possibly being TRBD1 (6 bases). V lost 1 base, J lost 4 bases, and 16 bases lay in between. This CDR3 has 16 residues. The V gene's germline CDR1 is MGHRA and CDR2 YSYEKL. The CDR3 nucleotides read TGCGCCAGCAGCCAAGTGGAGGTCAGGGGATCCACTGAAGCTTTCTTT. It specifies CASSQVEVRGSTEAFF.

The chain has TRBV28 and TRBJ2-1, with TRBD2 matching over 10 bases. The J segment lost 4 bases and the V segment lost 3 bases, leaving 6 bases of the junction unmatched. Germline V gene data show CDR1 as MDHEN and CDR2 as SYDVKM. The CDR3 consists of 16 residues. CDR3 residues: CASSLWTSGAYNEQFF. CDR3 coding DNA: TGTGCCAGCAGTTTGTGGACTAGCGGAGCTTACAATGAGCAGTTCTTC.

The chain couples TRBV5-6 to TRBJ2-7; D not certain. V was shortened by 6 bases and J by 6 bases, with 22 bases between the two germline ends. The CDR3 spans 15 residues. Germline assignment: CDR1 SGHDT and CDR2 YYEEEE. This CDR3 is CASTPWPTGSPEQYF. The CDR3 DNA reads as TGTGCCAGCACCCCCTGGCCGACGGGTAGTCCCGAGCAGTACTTC.

V and J are TRBV9 and TRBJ2-3, with a tentative D call TRBD2 (5 bases). The V end was cut by 3 bases, the J end by 4 bases, with 9 bases between. Germline V lookup: CDR1 SGDLS, CDR2 YYNGEE. CDR3 length equals 13 residues. CDR3 nucleotides: TGTGCCAGCAGCGCGGGAATGGCAGATACGCAGTATTTT. Its protein is CASSAGMADTQYF.

This chain joins TRBV7-3 and TRBJ1-1; 9 bases are shared with TRBD1. Looked up from germline, CDR1 is SGHTA and CDR2 is FQGTGA. Germline trimming cut 5 bases from V and 4 bases from J; bases unmatched to any gene: 8. This CDR3 has 15 residues. DNA of the CDR3: TGTGCCAGCAGCCCCGGGACAGGGTTTAGCACTGAAGCTTTCTTT. Residues: CASSPGTGFSTEAFF.

CDR3 in DNA: TGTGCCAGCAGCCTCCCGGCCGGGACTAGCGGGCCCTACGAGCAGTACTTC. Its translation is CASSLPAGTSGPYEQYF. This chain joins TRBV7-4 and TRBJ2-7; 12 bases are a match to TRBD2. CDR1 is SGHVT, CDR2 SQSDAQ, per germline. The CDR3 runs to 17 residues. The V and J ends lost 5 bases and 2 bases, in that order; junction bases with no gene match: 10.

J is TRBJ2-2 and V is TRBV19; the D is unclear. In germline, CDR1 is LNHDA, CDR2 SQIVND (reference sequence). V lost 1 base and J lost 4, with 16 bases in between. CDR3 length equals 17 residues. The CDR3 region has the DNA TGTGCCAGTAGTATAGGTCGCGCCCTGGGCAGCACCGGGGAGCTGTTTTTT. Amino acids: CASSIGRALGSTGELFF.

The chain employs TRBV19 and TRBJ1-2; no firm D call. Per germline, CDR1 LNHDA and CDR2 SQIVND (reference sequence). The V and J ends lost 1 base and 1 base respectively, with 10 bases between them. The CDR3 is 15 residues long. The CDR3 loop reads CASSIGGRNNYGYTF. Written as DNA, the CDR3 is TGTGCCAGTAGTATAGGCGGGAGAAATAACTATGGCTACACCTTC.

This chain connects TRBV10-1 to TRBJ2-2; D gene uncertain. V was shortened by 8 bases and J by 3 bases, with 13 bases between the two germline ends. The germline V gene has CDR1 WNHNN and CDR2 SYGVQD (reference sequence). This CDR3 region has 14 residues. This chain's CDR3 is CASYERRHTGELFF. CDR3 DNA: TGCGCCAGCTATGAAAGGAGACACACCGGGGAGCTGTTTTTT.

This clone was observed once. The gene calls are TRBV20-1 and TRBJ1-2, with D tentatively TRBD1 (5 bases). This CDR3 has 10 residues. The germline V gene encodes CDR1 DFQATT and CDR2 SNEGSKA (reference sequence). Between the trimmed V and J ends, which lost 0 bases and 12 bases, there was a span of 8 bases. As DNA, the CDR3 is TGCAGTGCTAGAGAACAGGCACACACCTTC. Translating it yields CSAREQAHTF.

The CDR3 nucleotides are TGTGCCATCAGTGAGTTGGCGGACTCTGGAAACACCATATATTTT. This codes for CAISELADSGNTIYF. The rearrangement uses TRBV10-3 and TRBJ1-3; no reliable D call. Germline CDR1 and CDR2: ENHRY and SYGVKD. This CDR3 is built from 15 residues. Trimming took 1 base from V and 0 from J, leaving 7 bases between them.

Regarding this clone: The sample holds other DNA sequences that translate to the same CDR3. The V call is TRBV9, the J call TRBJ2-5; no clear D gene. V was trimmed by 2 bases and J by 2 bases, leaving 7 bases between them. The CDR3 runs 13 residues. Germline CDR1 SGDLS, CDR2 YYNGEE. CDR3 in amino acids: CASSVTDQETQYF. In DNA form, the CDR3 reads TGTGCCAGCAGCGTTACAGATCAAGAGACCCAGTACTTC.

A few counts support this clone. The rearrangement uses TRBV5-1 and TRBJ2-7, with D tentatively TRBD2 (5 bases). The CDR3 loop spans 14 amino acids. Germline V gene data show CDR1 as SGHRS and CDR2 as YFSETQ. Trimming took 1 base from V and 3 from J, leaving 11 bases between them. CDR3 amino acids: CASSLNPGVYEQYF. In nucleotides, the CDR3 is TGCGCCAGCAGCTTGAATCCCGGGGTCTACGAGCAGTACTTC.

This clone has just a few counts. The gene calls are TRBV7-8 and TRBJ2-7; 11 bases are a match to TRBD2. Trimming took 2 bases from V and 0 from J; bases not matched to a gene: 0. This CDR3 has 15 residues. Germline V lookup: CDR1 SGHVS, CDR2 FQNEAQ. This CDR3 reads CASSLLAGGSYEQYF. In DNA, the CDR3 is TGTGCCAGCAGCTTACTAGCGGGGGGCTCCTACGAGCAGTACTTC.

This clone was seen only once. V gene TRBV4-1 combines with J gene TRBJ1-1; no reliable D call. The CDR3 is made up of 14 amino acids. Germline CDR1 MGHRA, CDR2 YSYEKL. V was trimmed by 2 bases and J by 7 bases, leaving 14 bases between them. CDR3 nucleotide sequence: TGCGCCAGCAGCCAAATGGGCGGGATTTATGAAGCTTTCTTT. It translates to CASSQMGGIYEAFF.

The CDR3 loop reads CASTTGGTGNTIYF. The CDR3 nucleotides read TGTGCCAGCACGACAGGGGGAACTGGAAACACCATATATTTT. The chain carries TRBV28 and TRBJ1-3; 9 bases match TRBD1. In germline, CDR1 is MDHEN, CDR2 SYDVKM. V was pared by 7 bases and J by 2 bases, with 3 bases of the junction left unmatched. The CDR3 has 14 residues.

The CDR3 coding sequence is TGTGCCAGCAGCCCAATGCAGACCTACGAGCAGTACTTC. Its protein is CASSPMQTYEQYF. V is TRBV7-2 and J is TRBJ2-7; D call uncertain. Looked up from germline, CDR1 is SGHTA and CDR2 is FQGNSA. The CDR3 spans 13 residues. The V and J ends lost 5 bases and 2 bases respectively, with 10 bases between them.

The chain uses TRBV5-6 and TRBJ2-2; the D gene is possibly TRBD1 (7 bases). V lost 4 bases, J lost 4 bases, and 17 bases lay in between. The CDR3 is made up of 16 amino acids. Germline-derived CDR1 and CDR2 are SGHDT and YYEEEE. CDR3 protein: CASSRGGGFGTGELFF. CDR3 sequence (DNA): TGTGCCAGCAGCAGAGGAGGGGGCTTTGGCACCGGGGAGCTGTTTTTT. Using reference TRBV5-6 and TRBJ2-2 for the parts outside the CDR3, the full variable domain is DAGVTQSPTHLIKTRGQQVTLRCSPKSGHDTVSWYQQALGQGPQFIFQYYEEEERQRGNFPDRFSGHQFPNYSSELNVNALLLGDSALYLCASSRGGGFGTGELFFGEGSRLTVL.

The rearrangement links TRBV19 to TRBJ1-2, with 10 positions matching TRBD1. CDR3 length: 14 residues. V gave up 2 bases and J gave up 8 bases; unmatched junction bases: 5. Germline CDR1 is LNHDA and CDR2 is SQIVND (reference sequence). This chain's CDR3 is CASSINGDRGGYTF. CDR3 DNA: TGTGCCAGTAGTATAAACGGGGACAGGGGCGGCTACACCTTC. The variable domain in full, completed from reference TRBV19 and TRBJ1-2, reads DGGITQSPKYLFRKEGQNVTLSCEQNLNHDAMYWYRQDPGQGLRLIYYSQIVNDFQKGDIAEGYSVSREKKESFPLTVTSAQKNPTAFYLCASSINGDRGGYTFGSGTRLTVV.

This clone was counted a single time. V and J are TRBV6-1 and TRBJ2-1; 7 positions match TRBD2. CDR1 is MNHNS and CDR2 is SASEGT in the germline V gene. The CDR3 is made up of 12 amino acids. J was trimmed by 9 bases and V by 4 bases; bases with no gene match: 3. CDR3 in amino acids: CASSGSGGEQFF. The CDR3 DNA follows: TGTGCCAGCAGTGGATCGGGGGGTGAGCAGTTCTTC.

The rearrangement links TRBV2 to TRBJ2-3, with D possibly TRBD2 on 6 matching bases. Germline-derived CDR1 and CDR2 are SNHLY and FYNNEI. The CDR3 covers 15 residues. V was trimmed by 4 bases and J by 2 bases, leaving 13 bases between them. The DNA for the CDR3 is TGTGCCAGCAGTGGCCGTAGCGGCAACACAGATACGCAGTATTTT. It is translated as CASSGRSGNTDTQYF.

The chain employs TRBV4-1 and TRBJ1-6; D is unclear. The CDR3 extends over 15 amino acids. V lost 0 bases and J lost 9, with 12 bases in between. Germline CDR1 is MGHRA and CDR2 is YSYEKL. CDR3 bases: TGCGCCAGCAGCCAAGATGACATTATAGGTTCACCCCTCCACTTT. Its protein product is CASSQDDIIGSPLHF.

This clone was detected only once. This chain links TRBV5-1 with TRBJ2-5; 10 bases agree with TRBD2. This CDR3 is built from 15 residues. From germline, CDR1 is SGHRS and CDR2 YFSETQ. V was pared by 4 bases and J by 5 bases, with 8 bases of the junction left unmatched. CDR3 in amino acids: CASSPSGRETETQYF. The CDR3, as DNA: TGCGCCAGCAGCCCTAGCGGGAGAGAAACCGAGACCCAGTACTTC. Looking up the rest from reference TRBV5-1 and TRBJ2-5 gives the full variable domain: KAGVTQTPRYLIKTRGQQVTLSCSPISGHRSVSWYQQTPGQGLQFLFEYFSETQRNKGNFPGRFSGRQFSNSRSEMNVSTLELGDSALYLCASSPSGRETETQYFGPGTRLLVL.